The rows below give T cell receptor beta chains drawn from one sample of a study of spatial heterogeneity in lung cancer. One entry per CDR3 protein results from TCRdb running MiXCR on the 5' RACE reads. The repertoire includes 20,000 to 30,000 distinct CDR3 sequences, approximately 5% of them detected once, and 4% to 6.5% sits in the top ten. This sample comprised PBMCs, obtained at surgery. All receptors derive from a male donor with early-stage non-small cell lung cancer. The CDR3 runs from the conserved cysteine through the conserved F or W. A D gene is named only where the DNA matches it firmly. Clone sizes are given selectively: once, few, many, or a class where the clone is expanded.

TGTGCCAGCAGCCCTCGGGACGTCAGCTCCTACGAGCAGTACTTC	CASSPRDVSSYEQYF	TRBV6-6	TRBJ2-7	many	.
TGTGCCAGCAGCTTAGCGGCGGGAGGGGGTGTAAAGCCCCAGCATTTT	CASSLAAGGGVKPQHF	TRBV7-2	TRBJ1-5	few	.
TGCGCCAGCAGCTTGGCCGGGGTTCCCAAAAACATTCAGTACTTC	CASSLAGVPKNIQYF	TRBV5-1	TRBJ2-4	few	.
TGTGCCAGCATGGGTGGAAGCGGGAGGGCCATCGATACGCAGTATTTT	CASMGGSGRAIDTQYF	TRBV2	TRBJ2-3	many	TRBD2
TGTGCCAGCAGCTTATTTCATCCTCGACGACAGGGGTCCGGTGAAAAACTGTTTTTT	CASSLFHPRRQGSGEKLFF	TRBV11-2	TRBJ1-4	many	TRBD1
TGTGCCAGCAGCCCGACGGGGTACGGAAACATTCAGTACTTC	CASSPTGYGNIQYF	TRBV14	TRBJ2-4	many	.
TGCAGCGTTGCTCTGGGGGGAAGGAACGAGCAGTACTTC	CSVALGGRNEQYF	TRBV29-1	TRBJ2-7	many	.
TGTGCCAGCATCGACTACCGGGGGGTCACAGATACGCAGTATTTT	CASIDYRGVTDTQYF	TRBV7-9	TRBJ2-3	many	TRBD2
TGTGCCATCACCAACGAACCCTCCTCGCCCCAGCATTTT	CAITNEPSSPQHF	TRBV10-3	TRBJ1-5	many	.
TGCAGCGTTACCTTCAGCGGGAGGGCCGGGGACGAGCAGTACTTC	CSVTFSGRAGDEQYF	TRBV29-1	TRBJ2-7	many	TRBD2
TGTGCCAGCATGGGGACTATCGCCGCGGTTACCCAGTACTTC	CASMGTIAAVTQYF	TRBV6-1	TRBJ2-5	.	TRBD2
TGTGCCAGCAGCCCCAAACAGGGCATCAACCCAGATACGCAGTATTTT	CASSPKQGINPDTQYF	TRBV28	TRBJ2-3	many	.
TGTGCCAGTAGCAGGACTAGCGGGGAACCTCAAGAGACCCAGTACTTC	CASSRTSGEPQETQYF	TRBV19	TRBJ2-5	many	TRBD2
TGTGCCAGCAGCCAAGGGACTAGCTCCTACAATGAGCAGTTCTTC	CASSQGTSSYNEQFF	TRBV4-2	TRBJ2-1	many	TRBD2
TGCGCCAGTGCCCGGGACACCCTATACGAGCAGTACTTC	CASARDTLYEQYF	TRBV4-3	TRBJ2-7	many	.
TGCGCCAGCAGCTTGGAAGGGCGGAATACGCAGTATTTT	CASSLEGRNTQYF	TRBV5-1	TRBJ2-3	medium-sized	.
TGCAGCGCAGACAGCGGCCCGAACACTGAAGCTTTCTTT	CSADSGPNTEAFF	TRBV29-1	TRBJ1-1	many	.
TGTGCCACCTCAGAGGGGAGCACAGATACGCAGTATTTT	CATSEGSTDTQYF	TRBV24-1	TRBJ2-3	many	.
TGTGCCAGCAGTGAATCTGGTTCGGGAGGTGGTGAGCAGTTCTTC	CASSESGSGGGEQFF	TRBV25-1	TRBJ2-1	many	TRBD2
TGTGCCAGCAGTTCGTCGGGACAGGGAAAGGAGGGAGATACGCAGTATTTT	CASSSSGQGKEGDTQYF	TRBV28	TRBJ2-3	many	TRBD1
TGTGCCAGCTGTTTCCGGCGCCTCCAAGAGACCCAGTACTTC	CASCFRRLQETQYF	TRBV2	TRBJ2-5	.	.
TGTGCCAGCAGCTTGGATAGGGGGGAGACCCAGTACTTC	CASSLDRGETQYF	TRBV5-6	TRBJ2-5	many	.
TGTGCCAGCAGTGACTCTGAATACAATGAGCAGTTCTTC	CASSDSEYNEQFF	TRBV6-4	TRBJ2-1	few	.
TGTGCCAGCAGCAATGGGGAGGGGGCCTCGGAGACCCAGTACTTC	CASSNGEGASETQYF	TRBV21-1	TRBJ2-5	many	.
TGTGCCAGCAGCCAAGAACCGGGTCTGGACTTC	CASSQEPGLDF	TRBV14	TRBJ2-5	.	.
TGTGCCAGCAGCCAAGAAGGAACAGGGCCAAGCGGCTACACCTTC	CASSQEGTGPSGYTF	TRBV3-1	TRBJ1-2	many	.
TGTGCCAGCAGCTTAGGCCAGGGCAGCAGAATTGGCTACACCTTC	CASSLGQGSRIGYTF	TRBV7-2	TRBJ1-2	many	.
TGTGCCACCAGTGATCCCTCTTTGGTCCATGAGCAGTTCTTC	CATSDPSLVHEQFF	TRBV24-1	TRBJ2-1	many	.
TGTGCCAGCACCGTGGACAGGGACTACGAGCAGTACTTC	CASTVDRDYEQYF	TRBV6-1	TRBJ2-7	many	TRBD1
TGTGCCAGCAGTCAACAGGGGGGCACTGAAGCTTTCTTT	CASSQQGGTEAFF	TRBV7-6	TRBJ1-1	many	TRBD1
TGCGCCAGCAGCCAATTCCCTAGCTCCAATGAGCAGTTCTTC	CASSQFPSSNEQFF	TRBV4-1	TRBJ2-1	many	.
TGCGCCAGCAGCTGGGCATTTTCCCCGGTGGACACCATATATTTT	CASSWAFSPVDTIYF	TRBV5-1	TRBJ1-3	many	.
TGTGCCAGCAGCCAAGTAGGGGGGAACACTGAAGCTTTCTTT	CASSQVGGNTEAFF	TRBV3-1	TRBJ1-1	many	.
TGTGCCAGCAGCTTAGACGGACAAACTAGCACAGATACGCAGTATTTT	CASSLDGQTSTDTQYF	TRBV7-9	TRBJ2-3	many	.
TGTGCCAGCAGCTCTCCGGGACACCCCACAGATACGCAGTATTTT	CASSSPGHPTDTQYF	TRBV7-3	TRBJ2-3	many	.